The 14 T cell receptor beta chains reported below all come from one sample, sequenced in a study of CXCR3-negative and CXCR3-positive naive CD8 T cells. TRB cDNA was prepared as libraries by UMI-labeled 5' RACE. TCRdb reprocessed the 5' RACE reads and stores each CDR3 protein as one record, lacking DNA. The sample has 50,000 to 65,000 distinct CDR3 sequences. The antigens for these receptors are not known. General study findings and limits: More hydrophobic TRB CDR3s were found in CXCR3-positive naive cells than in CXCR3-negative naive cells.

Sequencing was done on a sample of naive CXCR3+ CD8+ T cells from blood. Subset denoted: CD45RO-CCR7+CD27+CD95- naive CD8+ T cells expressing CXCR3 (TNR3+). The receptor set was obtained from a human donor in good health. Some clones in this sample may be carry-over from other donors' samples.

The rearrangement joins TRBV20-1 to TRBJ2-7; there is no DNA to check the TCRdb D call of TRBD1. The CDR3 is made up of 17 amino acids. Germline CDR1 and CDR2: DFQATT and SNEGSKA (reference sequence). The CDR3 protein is CSARDSEGQRFPYEQYF.

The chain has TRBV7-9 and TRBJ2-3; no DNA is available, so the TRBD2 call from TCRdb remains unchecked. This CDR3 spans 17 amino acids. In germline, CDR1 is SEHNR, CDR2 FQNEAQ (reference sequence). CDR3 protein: CASSLSAAGVPTDTQYF.

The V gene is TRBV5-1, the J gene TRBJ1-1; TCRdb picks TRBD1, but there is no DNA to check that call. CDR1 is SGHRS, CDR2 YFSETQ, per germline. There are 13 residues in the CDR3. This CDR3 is CASSLDGATEAFF.

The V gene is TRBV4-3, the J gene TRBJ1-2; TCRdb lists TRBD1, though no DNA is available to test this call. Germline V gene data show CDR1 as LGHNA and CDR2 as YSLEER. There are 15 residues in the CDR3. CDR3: CASSQDTGGTYGYTF.

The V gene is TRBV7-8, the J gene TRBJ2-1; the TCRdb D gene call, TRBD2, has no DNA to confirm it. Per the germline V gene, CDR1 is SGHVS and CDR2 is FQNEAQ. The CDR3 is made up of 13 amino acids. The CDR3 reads CASSLGGINEQFF.

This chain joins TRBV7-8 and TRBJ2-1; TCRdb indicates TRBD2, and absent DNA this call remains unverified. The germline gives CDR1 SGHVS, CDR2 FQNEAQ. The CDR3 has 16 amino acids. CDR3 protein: CASSLGTVSSYNEQFF.

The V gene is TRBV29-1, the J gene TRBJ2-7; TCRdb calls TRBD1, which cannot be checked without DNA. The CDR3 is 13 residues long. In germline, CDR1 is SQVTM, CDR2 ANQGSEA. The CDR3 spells CSVDQQGSYEQYF.

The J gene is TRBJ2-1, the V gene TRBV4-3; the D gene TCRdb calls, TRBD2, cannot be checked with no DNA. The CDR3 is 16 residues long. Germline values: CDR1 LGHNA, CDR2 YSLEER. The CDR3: CASSPVFGEAYNEQFF.

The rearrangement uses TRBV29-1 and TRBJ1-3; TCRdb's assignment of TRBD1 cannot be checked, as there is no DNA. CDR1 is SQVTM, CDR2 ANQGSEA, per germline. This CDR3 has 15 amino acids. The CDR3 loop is CSVVALGGSGNTIYF.

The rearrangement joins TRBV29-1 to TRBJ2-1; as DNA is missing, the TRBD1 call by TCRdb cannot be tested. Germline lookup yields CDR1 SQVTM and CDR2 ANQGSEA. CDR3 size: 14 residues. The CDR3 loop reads CSVDWGAGNGEQFF.

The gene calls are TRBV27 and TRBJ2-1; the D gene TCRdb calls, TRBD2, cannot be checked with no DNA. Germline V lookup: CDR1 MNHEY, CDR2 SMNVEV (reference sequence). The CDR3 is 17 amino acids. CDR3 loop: CASSGTSGGSSYNEQFF.

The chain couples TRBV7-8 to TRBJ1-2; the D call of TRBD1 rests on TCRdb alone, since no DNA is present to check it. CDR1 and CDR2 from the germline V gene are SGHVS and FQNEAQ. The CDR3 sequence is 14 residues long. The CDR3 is CASSLGDRSYGYTF.

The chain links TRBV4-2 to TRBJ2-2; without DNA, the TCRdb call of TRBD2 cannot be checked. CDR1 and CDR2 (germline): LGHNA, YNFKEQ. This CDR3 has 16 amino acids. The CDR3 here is CASSQELAGGSGELFF.

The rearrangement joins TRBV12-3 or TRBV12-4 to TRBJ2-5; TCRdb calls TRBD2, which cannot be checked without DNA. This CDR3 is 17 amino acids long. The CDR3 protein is CASSPLLAGAPGQTQYF.